Presented here are 5 T cell receptor beta chains from one specimen sequenced in a study of blood T cell repertoires in COVID-19. Profiling relied on immunoSEQ multiplex PCR, and the TCRdb table lists in-frame clones only, not all of them. The table shows 270,000 or so clones, with approximately 86% occurring only once. The specimen was peripheral blood. These receptors originate from a woman in her late teens or twenties with acute or convalescent COVID-19.

The chain carries TRBV2 and TRBJ1-1; 9 bases map to TRBD1. With 4 bases clipped from V and 4 bases from J, the junction kept 10 bases outside the gene matches. The CDR3 is 16 amino acids. Germline V gene lookup returns CDR1 SNHLY and CDR2 FYNNEI. The CDR3 here is CASSATRDRVSTEAFF. The DNA of the CDR3 is TGTGCCAGCAGTGCTACCCGGGACAGGGTAAGCACTGAAGCTTTCTTT.

V gene TRBV7-9 combines with J gene TRBJ1-5, with TRBD1 identical over 9 bases. The trim removed 1 base at V and 4 bases at J, leaving 5 bases unmatched. CDR3 length: 16 amino acids. In germline, CDR1 is SEHNR, CDR2 FQNEAQ (reference sequence). As DNA, the CDR3 is TGTGCCAGCAGCTTAGGCCCGGGACAGGGAAATCAGCCCCAGCATTTT. As protein: CASSLGPGQGNQPQHF.

J is TRBJ2-1 and V is TRBV27; TRBD1 aligns across 7 bases. V was pared by 5 bases and J by 10 bases, with 14 bases of the junction left unmatched. CDR3 length equals 15 residues. CDR1 and CDR2 from the germline V gene are MNHEY and SMNVEV (reference sequence). The CDR3 spells CASSPQGTPNYEQFF. CDR3 coding DNA: TGTGCCAGCAGTCCACAGGGGACCCCCAATTACGAGCAGTTCTTC.

This chain connects TRBV30 to TRBJ2-7; 7 positions agree with TRBD2. The germline gives CDR1 GTSNPN, CDR2 SVGIG (reference sequence). The V segment lost 5 bases and the J segment 3 bases; nucleotides outside the gene matches: 10. This CDR3 comprises 14 residues. CDR3 nucleotides: TGTGCCTGGGGGGGAGGGGTAGGGCACTACGAGCAGTACTTC. Translated: CAWGGGVGHYEQYF.

This clone came up a few times. The rearrangement uses TRBV9 and TRBJ2-1; D gene uncertain. CDR1 is SGDLS and CDR2 is YYNGEE in the germline V gene. CDR3 length: 15 residues. The V end lost 0 bases, the J end lost 1 base, and 8 bases lay between the germline ends. CDR3 amino acids: CASSVASVSYNEQFF. CDR3 coding DNA: TGTGCCAGCAGCGTAGCTAGTGTTTCCTACAATGAGCAGTTCTTC.